Listed here are 5 T cell receptor beta chains from one sample, sequenced in a study of T-cell memory formation after mild COVID-19. TCRdb itself ran the 5' RACE reads through MiXCR, one entry per CDR3 protein. The sample lists about 440,000 distinct CDR3 sequences, around 20% seen once, with roughly 8% in the top ten. The material sequenced was PBMCs or a T cell subset sorted from them (not recorded which). These receptors all come from an adult woman who had mild COVID-19 (a few samples of this study predate the infection). Cell type and time point are not known.

This clonotype appeared a few times. J is TRBJ2-7 and V is TRBV7-2; D is possibly TRBD2 (5 bases). The CDR3 spans 15 residues. Germline CDR1 reads SGHTA; CDR2 reads FQGNSA. V was clipped by 7 bases and J by 0 bases, with 16 bases between them. CDR3 residues: CASTRSNSGSYEQYF. The CDR3 coding sequence is TGTGCCAGCACCAGGAGTAACAGCGGCTCCTACGAGCAGTACTTC.

V gene TRBV20-1 combines with J gene TRBJ2-7, with 8 bases that match TRBD1. The CDR3 extends over 18 amino acids. Trimming at V came to 3 bases and at J to 2 bases, leaving 18 bases not matched to a gene. Germline-derived CDR1 and CDR2 are DFQATT and SNEGSKA (reference sequence). The CDR3 DNA sequence: TGCAGTGCTAGCATTGGGGGTGAACAGGGGGTATCCCCCTACGAGCAGTACTTC. Protein sequence: CSASIGGEQGVSPYEQYF.

The sample holds a few counts of this clonotype. The chain carries TRBV7-9 and TRBJ1-5, with D tentatively TRBD1 (6 bases). This CDR3 contains 16 residues. Trimming stripped 5 bases from V and 4 bases from J, with 18 bases between. Germline-derived CDR1 and CDR2 are SEHNR and FQNEAQ (reference sequence). For the CDR3, the DNA is TGTGCCAGCAGCCGGGGGGTGACAGGCGGGAATCAGCCCCAGCATTTT. It translates to CASSRGVTGGNQPQHF.

This chain links TRBV12-3 or TRBV12-4 with TRBJ1-2; perhaps TRBD1 as D (5 bases). V dropped 7 bases and J dropped 7 bases, with 16 bases sitting between them. The CDR3 is made up of 13 amino acids. The CDR3 sequence is CASTLSGGGGYTF. The CDR3 DNA reads TGTGCCAGCACCTTATCGGGGGGGGGTGGCTACACCTTC.

This clonotype came up a few times. V usage is TRBV29-1 and J usage is TRBJ1-5; a possible D gene is TRBD1 (5 bases). The CDR3 length is 14 residues. Trimming took off 4 bases at V and 0 bases at J, with 10 bases between the two ends. Germline CDR1 SQVTM, CDR2 ANQGSEA. The CDR3 DNA sequence: TGCAGCGTTGGGTCGGGACTTAGCAATCAGCCCCAGCATTTT. Translating gives CSVGSGLSNQPQHF. The variable domain in full, with the rest retrieved from reference TRBV29-1 and TRBJ1-5, is SAVISQKPSRDICQRGTSLTIQCQVDSQVTMMFWYRQQPGQSLTLIATANQGSEATYESGFVIDKFPISRPNLTFSTLTVSNMSPEDSSIYLCSVGSGLSNQPQHFGDGTRLSIL.